Each of the 18 T cell receptor beta chains below was sequenced from the same sample in a study of lymphopenia after photon versus proton radiotherapy. Some clones are missing from TCRdb's copy, which holds only in-frame ones; the method was immunoSEQ multiplex PCR. The sample has 50,000 or so clones, 92% seen once. The sequencing used peripheral blood, collected from a patient treated with photon-based radiotherapy. Every receptor here comes from a woman between 40 and 55 years old with cholangiocarcinoma.

This clone was recorded once. The chain recombines TRBV4-2 with TRBJ1-1; weak D call: TRBD1 (6 bases). Trimming took off 0 bases at V and 5 bases at J, with 13 bases between the two ends. The germline gives CDR1 LGHNA, CDR2 YNFKEQ. The CDR3 length is 15 residues. For the CDR3, the DNA is TGTGCCAGCAGCCAAGATATGGGGGGCCTGACTGAAGCTTTCTTT. It translates to CASSQDMGGLTEAFF.

This chain uses TRBV15 with TRBJ1-3, with D possibly matching TRBD1 (5 bases). Germline-derived CDR1 and CDR2 are LNHNV and YYDKDF (reference sequence). Trimming removed 0 bases from V and 8 bases from J, with 14 bases in between. This CDR3 is built from 15 residues. The CDR3 nucleotides read TGTGCCACCAGCAGAGACGAAGGGGCAACGGACACCATATATTTT. Its protein product is CATSRDEGATDTIYF.

V usage is TRBV29-1 and J usage is TRBJ1-5, with 7 positions matching TRBD1. V dropped 6 bases and J dropped 5; count of bases not matched to a gene: 4. The CDR3 runs to 12 residues. From germline, CDR1 is SQVTM and CDR2 ANQGSEA. In nucleotides, the CDR3 is TGCAGCGTGGGGGACAGAGATCAGCCCCAGCATTTT. Its translation is CSVGDRDQPQHF.

This clone was found once. V is TRBV5-4 and J is TRBJ2-1, with 11 nucleotides matching TRBD2. Trimming removed 5 bases from V and 0 bases from J; junction bases left unmatched: 16. The length of the CDR3 is 20 residues. The V gene's germline CDR1 is SGHNT and CDR2 YYREEE (reference sequence). CDR3 nucleotide sequence: TGTGCCAGCAGGCCCGGTGGGCTAGCGGGGGGTGCCAGCTCCTACAATGAGCAGTTCTTC. Amino acids: CASRPGGLAGGASSYNEQFF. The full variable domain, in which reference TRBV5-4 and TRBJ2-1 provide the parts outside the CDR3, is ETGVTQSPTHLIKTRGQQVTLRCSSQSGHNTVSWYQQALGQGPQFIFQYYREEENGRGNFPPRFSGLQFPNYSSELNVNALELDDSALYLCASRPGGLAGGASSYNEQFFGPGTRLTVL.

The CDR3 sequence is CASSLDFLYGYTF. The DNA for the CDR3 is TGTGCCAGCAGCTTGGATTTTCTCTATGGCTACACCTTC. The rearrangement uses TRBV5-5 and TRBJ1-2; D gene unclear. This CDR3 has 13 amino acids. V lost 0 bases and J lost 4, with 7 bases in between. CDR1 and CDR2 (germline): SGHKS, YYEKEE (reference sequence).

The chain has TRBV2 and TRBJ2-5; 7 positions match TRBD2. V shed 8 bases, J shed 5 bases, and the junction held 11 bases outside the gene matches. The CDR3 consists of 14 residues. CDR1 SNHLY and CDR2 FYNNEI come from the germline V gene. This CDR3 reads CASSGAGERETQYF. Here the CDR3 DNA reads TGTGCCAGCTCGGGTGCGGGAGAAAGGGAGACCCAGTACTTC.

This clone was observed a single time. This chain joins TRBV27 and TRBJ1-2; D is possibly TRBD1 (6 bases). The V end was cut by 5 bases, the J end by 3 bases, with 16 bases between. Germline V lookup: CDR1 MNHEY, CDR2 SMNVEV (reference sequence). This CDR3 contains 15 residues. The CDR3 region is CASSLYRDSHYGYTF. The DNA for the CDR3 is TGTGCCAGCAGTCTGTACAGGGATTCACACTATGGCTACACCTTC.

V usage is TRBV29-1 and J usage is TRBJ2-1, with 11 bases identical to TRBD2. There are 14 residues in the CDR3. Germline values: CDR1 SQVTM, CDR2 ANQGSEA. Trimming cost V 7 bases and J 2 bases; bases outside gene matches: 4. The CDR3 DNA reads TGCAGCGCCAAACTAGCGGGAGCCTACAATGAGCAGTTCTTC. It yields the protein CSAKLAGAYNEQFF.

The chain joins TRBV7-3 to TRBJ2-3, with D tentatively TRBD1 or TRBD2 (5 bases each). CDR1 SGHTA and CDR2 FQGTGA come from the germline V gene. V was clipped by 5 bases and J by 9 bases, with 12 bases between them. The CDR3 spans 12 residues. The CDR3 nucleotides read TGTGCCAGCAGCGGGGGAGATGGAACGCAGTATTTT. Translation gives CASSGGDGTQYF. The variable domain in full, completed from reference TRBV7-3 and TRBJ2-3, reads GAGVSQTPSNKVTEKGKYVELRCDPISGHTALYWYRQSLGQGPEFLIYFQGTGAADDSGLPNDRFFAVRPEGSVSTLKIQRTERGDSAVYLCASSGGDGTQYFGPGTRLTVL.

The V call is TRBV19, the J call TRBJ1-4; D perhaps matches TRBD1 (5 bases). V lost 0 bases and J lost 6, with 17 bases in between. Germline V gene sequence: CDR1 LNHDA, CDR2 SQIVND (reference sequence). The length of the CDR3 is 17 residues. This CDR3 reads CASSIDLDSLGYEKLFF. CDR3 DNA: TGTGCCAGTAGTATAGACCTCGACAGCCTAGGATATGAAAAACTGTTTTTT.

The chain is built from TRBV5-1 and TRBJ1-1, with a weak D call TRBD1 (6 bases). Germline V gene lookup returns CDR1 SGHRS and CDR2 YFSETQ. CDR3 size: 16 residues. The V end lost 4 bases, the J end lost 1 base, and 17 bases lay between the germline ends. The CDR3 sequence: CASSLWTARGNTEAFF. CDR3 in DNA: TGCGCCAGCAGCCTATGGACTGCCAGGGGGAACACTGAAGCTTTCTTT.

This chain uses TRBV4-1 with TRBJ2-1, with no clear D. From germline, CDR1 is MGHRA and CDR2 YSYEKL. The CDR3 extends over 14 amino acids. V lost 1 base and J 4 bases, leaving 8 bases between the germline ends. The chain's CDR3 is CASSQGAQYNEQFF. In DNA, the CDR3 is TGCGCCAGCAGCCAAGGGGCCCAGTACAATGAGCAGTTCTTC.

A single count supports this clone. The chain recombines TRBV10-3 with TRBJ1-5; 8 nucleotides agree with TRBD1. Trimming took 10 bases from V and 7 from J; bases not matched to a gene: 6. The CDR3 is made up of 12 amino acids. CDR1 is ENHRY and CDR2 is SYGVKD in the germline V gene. The CDR3 coding sequence is TGTGCCACTGGACAGGGTAAGCAGCCCCAGCATTTT. Protein sequence: CATGQGKQPQHF.

V is TRBV19 and J is TRBJ2-2, with 7 bases lining up with TRBD2. From germline, CDR1 is LNHDA and CDR2 SQIVND (reference sequence). With 6 bases clipped from V and 3 bases from J, the junction kept 4 bases outside the gene matches. The CDR3 contains 14 residues. In nucleotides, the CDR3 is TGTGCCAGTAGGCGGGAGCGGTACACCGGGGAGCTGTTTTTT. It codes for CASRRERYTGELFF.

The genes are TRBV11-2 and TRBJ2-2; D not certain. Trimming pared 2 bases from V and 15 bases from J, leaving 19 bases between. Germline V gene sequence: CDR1 SGHAT, CDR2 FQNNGV. The CDR3 is 14 amino acids. CDR3 nucleotides: TGTGCCAGCAGCTTAATCGACCGATCTACACCGATGTTTTTT. This encodes CASSLIDRSTPMFF.

This chain links TRBV6-5 with TRBJ2-2; tentatively, D is TRBD2 (6 bases). V gave up 6 bases and J gave up 3 bases, with 14 bases separating them. CDR1 is MNHEY, CDR2 SVGAGI, per germline. The CDR3 runs 15 residues. The CDR3 protein is CASSGATRYTGELFF. The CDR3 DNA follows: TGTGCCAGCAGCGGCGCGACTAGGTACACCGGGGAGCTGTTTTTT.

The chain employs TRBV5-1 and TRBJ1-6; perhaps TRBD1 as D (5 bases). Germline assignment: CDR1 SGHRS and CDR2 YFSETQ. V dropped 4 bases and J dropped 10 bases, with 15 bases sitting between them. The CDR3 is made up of 14 amino acids. The CDR3 DNA sequence: TGCGCCAGCAGCGGGGGGTTTGGGCGCTCACCCCTCCACTTT. Protein product: CASSGGFGRSPLHF.

The CDR3 DNA reads TGTGCCAGCCTCACGGCTAACTCTGGAAACACCATATATTTT. This sequence encodes CASLTANSGNTIYF. This chain uses TRBV13 with TRBJ1-3; D unresolved. Trimming cost V 8 bases and J 0 bases, with 11 bases left between them. The CDR3 totals 14 residues. Per the germline V gene, CDR1 is PRHDT and CDR2 is FYEKMQ (reference sequence).